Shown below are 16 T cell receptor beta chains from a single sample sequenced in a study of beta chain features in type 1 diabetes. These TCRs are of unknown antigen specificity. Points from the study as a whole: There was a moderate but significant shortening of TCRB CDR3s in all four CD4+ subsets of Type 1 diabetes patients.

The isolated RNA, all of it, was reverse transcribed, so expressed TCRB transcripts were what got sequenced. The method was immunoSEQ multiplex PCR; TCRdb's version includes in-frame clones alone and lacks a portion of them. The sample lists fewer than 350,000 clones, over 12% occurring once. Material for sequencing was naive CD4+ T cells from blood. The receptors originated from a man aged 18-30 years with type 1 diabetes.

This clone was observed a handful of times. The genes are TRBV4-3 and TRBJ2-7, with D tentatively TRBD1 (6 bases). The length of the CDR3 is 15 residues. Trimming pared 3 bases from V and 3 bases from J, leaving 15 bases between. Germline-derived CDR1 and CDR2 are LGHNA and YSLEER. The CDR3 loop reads CASSQDPGQYYEQYF. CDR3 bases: TGCGCCAGCAGCCAGGACCCTGGACAGTACTACGAGCAGTACTTC.

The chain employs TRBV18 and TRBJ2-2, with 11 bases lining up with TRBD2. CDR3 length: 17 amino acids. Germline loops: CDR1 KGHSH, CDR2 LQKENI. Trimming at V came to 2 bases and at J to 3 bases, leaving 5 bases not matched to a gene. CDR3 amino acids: CASSPRLAGPDTGELFF. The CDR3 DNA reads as TGTGCCAGCTCACCAAGACTAGCGGGACCGGACACCGGGGAGCTGTTTTTT.

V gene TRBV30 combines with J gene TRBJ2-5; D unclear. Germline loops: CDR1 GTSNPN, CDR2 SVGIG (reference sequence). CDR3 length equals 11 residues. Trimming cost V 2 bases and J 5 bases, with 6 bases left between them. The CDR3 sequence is CAWSNRETQYF. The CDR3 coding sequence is TGTGCCTGGAGTAATCGGGAGACCCAGTACTTC. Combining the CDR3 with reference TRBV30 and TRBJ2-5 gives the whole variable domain SQTIHQWPATLVQPVGSPLSLECTVEGTSNPNLYWYRQAAGRGLQLLFYSVGIGQISSEVPQNLSASRPQDRQFILSSKKLLLSDSGFYLCAWSNRETQYFGPGTRLLVL.

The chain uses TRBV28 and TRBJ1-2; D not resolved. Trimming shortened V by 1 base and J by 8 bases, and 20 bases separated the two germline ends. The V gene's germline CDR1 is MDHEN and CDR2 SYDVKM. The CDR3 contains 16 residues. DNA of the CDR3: TGTGCCAGCAGTTTATTCGGCGGGCCTGGCGGAGTAGGCTACACCTTC. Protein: CASSLFGGPGGVGYTF.

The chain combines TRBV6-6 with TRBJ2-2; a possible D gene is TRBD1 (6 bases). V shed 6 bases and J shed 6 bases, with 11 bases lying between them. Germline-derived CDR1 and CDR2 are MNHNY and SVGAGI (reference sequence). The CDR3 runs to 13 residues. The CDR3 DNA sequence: TGTGCCAGCAGCCAGGGGCGGCCCGGGGAGCTGTTTTTT. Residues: CASSQGRPGELFF.

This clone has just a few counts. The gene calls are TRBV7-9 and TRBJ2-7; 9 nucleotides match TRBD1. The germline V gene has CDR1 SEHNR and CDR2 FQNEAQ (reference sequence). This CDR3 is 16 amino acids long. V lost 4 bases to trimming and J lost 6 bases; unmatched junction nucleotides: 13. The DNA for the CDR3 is TGTGCCAGCAGCTCCCGCCGACAGGGGGATCTGGGCGAGCAGTACTTC. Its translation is CASSSRRQGDLGEQYF.

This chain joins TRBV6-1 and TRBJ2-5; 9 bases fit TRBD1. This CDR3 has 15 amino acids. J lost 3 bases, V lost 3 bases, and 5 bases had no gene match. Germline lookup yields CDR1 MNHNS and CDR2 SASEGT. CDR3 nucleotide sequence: TGTGCCAGCAGTGAGGGGACAGGGACGAAAGAGACCCAGTACTTC. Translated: CASSEGTGTKETQYF.

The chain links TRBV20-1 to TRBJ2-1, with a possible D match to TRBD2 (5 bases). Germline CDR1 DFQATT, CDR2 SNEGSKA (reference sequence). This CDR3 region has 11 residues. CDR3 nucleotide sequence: TGCAGCCGTATGAGGGAAAATGAGCAGTTCTTC. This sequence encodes CSRMRENEQFF.

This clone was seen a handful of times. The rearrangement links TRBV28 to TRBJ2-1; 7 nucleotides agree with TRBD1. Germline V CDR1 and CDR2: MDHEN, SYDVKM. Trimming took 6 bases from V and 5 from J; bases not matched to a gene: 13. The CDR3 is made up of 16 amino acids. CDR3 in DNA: TGTGCCAGCAGGCCAGGGGGTCGACCATCCCACAATGAGCAGTTCTTC. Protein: CASRPGGRPSHNEQFF.

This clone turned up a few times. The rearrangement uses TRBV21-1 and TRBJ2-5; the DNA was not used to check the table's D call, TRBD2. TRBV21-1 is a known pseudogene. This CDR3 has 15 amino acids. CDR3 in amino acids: CASSSGVRVQETQYF. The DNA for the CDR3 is TGTGCCAGCAGTAGCGGGGTCAGGGTCCAAGAGACCCAGTACTTC.

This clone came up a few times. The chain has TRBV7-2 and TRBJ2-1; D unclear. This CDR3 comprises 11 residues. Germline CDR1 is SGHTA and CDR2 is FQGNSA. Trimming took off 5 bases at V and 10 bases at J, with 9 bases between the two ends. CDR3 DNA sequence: TGTGCCAGCAGCCTCGGGTGGGAGCAGTTCTTC. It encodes CASSLGWEQFF.

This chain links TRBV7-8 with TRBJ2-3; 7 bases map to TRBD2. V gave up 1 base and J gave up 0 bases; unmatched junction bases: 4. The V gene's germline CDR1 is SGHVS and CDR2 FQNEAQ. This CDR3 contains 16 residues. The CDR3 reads CASSLEAGVSTDTQYF. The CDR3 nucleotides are TGTGCCAGCAGCTTAGAGGCGGGAGTCAGCACAGATACGCAGTATTTT.

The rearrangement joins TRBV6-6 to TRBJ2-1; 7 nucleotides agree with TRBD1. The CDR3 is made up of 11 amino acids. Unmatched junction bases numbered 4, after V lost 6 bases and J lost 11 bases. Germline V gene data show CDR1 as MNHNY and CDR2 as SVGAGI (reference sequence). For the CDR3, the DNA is TGTGCCAGCAGCCCGGACAGGCAGCAGTTCTTC. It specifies CASSPDRQQFF.

In DNA, the CDR3 is TGTGCCAGCAGCAACTTGGGACAGGGGGCGCGCGGGGCCAACGTCCTGACTTTC. Its protein product is CASSNLGQGARGANVLTF. The gene calls are TRBV27 and TRBJ2-6, with TRBD1 matching 12 bases. V shed 6 bases, J shed 4 bases, and the junction held 10 bases outside the gene matches. The CDR3 sequence is 18 residues long. From germline, CDR1 is MNHEY and CDR2 SMNVEV (reference sequence). Filled out from reference TRBV27 and TRBJ2-6, the complete variable domain reads EAQVTQNPRYLITVTGKKLTVTCSQNMNHEYMSWYRQDPGLGLRQIYYSMNVEVTDKGDVPEGYKVSRKEKRNFPLILESPSPNQTSLYFCASSNLGQGARGANVLTFGAGSRLTVL.

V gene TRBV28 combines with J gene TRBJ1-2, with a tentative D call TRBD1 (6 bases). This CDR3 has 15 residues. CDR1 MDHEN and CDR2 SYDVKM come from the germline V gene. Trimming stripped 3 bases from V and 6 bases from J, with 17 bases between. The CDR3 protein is CASSFGGAGDHGYTF. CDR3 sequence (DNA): TGTGCCAGCAGTTTTGGGGGGGCAGGGGATCATGGCTACACCTTC.

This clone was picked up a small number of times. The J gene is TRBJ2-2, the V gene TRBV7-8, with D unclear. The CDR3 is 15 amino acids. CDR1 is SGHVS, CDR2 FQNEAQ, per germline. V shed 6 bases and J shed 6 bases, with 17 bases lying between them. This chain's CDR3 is CASSVRAPRAGELFF. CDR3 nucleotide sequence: TGTGCCAGCAGTGTAAGAGCCCCCCGGGCCGGGGAGCTGTTTTTT.